The next 26 T cell receptor beta chains were all read from a single sample in a study of blood T cell repertoires in COVID-19. Only in-frame clones appear in the TCRdb table, and some are missing; sequencing was by immunoSEQ multiplex PCR. Of a few hundred thousand clones listed, 83% were seen once; the top ten hold roughly 4.6%. The sample consisted of peripheral blood. These receptors all come from a man in his sixties who had recovered from COVID-19.

The V and J genes are TRBV25-1 and TRBJ1-1; 7 bases agree with TRBD1. Germline values: CDR1 MGHDK, CDR2 SYGVNS. V gave up 2 bases and J gave up 4 bases; unmatched junction bases: 13. This CDR3 contains 17 residues. The CDR3 protein is CASSETFGYRGRTEAFF. In DNA, the CDR3 is TGTGCCAGCAGTGAAACCTTTGGGTACAGGGGTCGCACTGAAGCTTTCTTT.

V gene TRBV12-5 combines with J gene TRBJ2-3; D might be TRBD2 (6 bases). This CDR3 region has 15 residues. V was shortened by 6 bases and J by 1 base, with 14 bases between the two germline ends. In germline, CDR1 is LGHNT, CDR2 FRNRAP. For the CDR3, the DNA is TGTGCTAGTGGCTCGGGGGATAGGGGCACAGATACGCAGTATTTT. This gives the protein CASGSGDRGTDTQYF.

V usage is TRBV6-1 and J usage is TRBJ1-2, with a possible D match to TRBD1 (6 bases). V gave up 6 bases and J gave up 2 bases, with 10 bases separating them. The CDR3 consists of 13 residues. Germline assignment: CDR1 MNHNS and CDR2 SASEGT. CDR3 nucleotides: TGTGCCAGCAGAAGACAGGCCAACTATGGCTACACCTTC. Translating it yields CASRRQANYGYTF.

The V gene is TRBV19, the J gene TRBJ1-1, with a possible D match to TRBD1 (6 bases). The CDR3 extends over 14 amino acids. Germline V gene sequence: CDR1 LNHDA, CDR2 SQIVND (reference sequence). Trimming pared 3 bases from V and 6 bases from J, leaving 14 bases between. This CDR3 reads CASSMTTGRAEAFF. As DNA, the CDR3 is TGTGCCAGTAGTATGACCACAGGGAGGGCTGAAGCTTTCTTT.

This chain connects TRBV28 to TRBJ1-2; the match to TRBD1 covers 7 bases. The length of the CDR3 is 14 residues. The germline V gene encodes CDR1 MDHEN and CDR2 SYDVKM. Unmatched junction bases numbered 5, after V lost 5 bases and J lost 2 bases. The CDR3 DNA sequence: TGTGCCAGCAGTCAGAGGACAGGCAACTATGGCTACACCTTC. Amino acid sequence: CASSQRTGNYGYTF.

The chain carries TRBV5-1 and TRBJ2-5, with D possibly TRBD2 on 5 matching bases. This CDR3 comprises 16 residues. The germline V gene has CDR1 SGHRS and CDR2 YFSETQ. V was pared by 1 base and J by 4 bases, with 17 bases between. The CDR3 sequence: CASSLSGISSPETQYF. The CDR3 nucleotides are TGCGCCAGCAGCTTGTCCGGGATTTCGTCCCCAGAGACCCAGTACTTC.

A single count supports this clone. The chain uses TRBV7-8 and TRBJ2-2, with 7 positions matching TRBD2. The CDR3 is 16 residues long. The J segment lost 7 bases and the V segment lost 5 bases, leaving 13 bases of the junction unmatched. The germline CDR1 and CDR2 sequences are SGHVS and FQNEAQ. CDR3 nucleotides: TGTGCCAGCAGCCCCCTGGCGACGGGGGGAGGCGGGGAGCTGTTTTTT. Encoded protein: CASSPLATGGGGELFF.

The chain links TRBV7-9 to TRBJ1-1, with 7 bases matching TRBD1. Germline loops: CDR1 SEHNR, CDR2 FQNEAQ (reference sequence). V lost 0 bases, J lost 11 bases, and 6 bases stayed unmatched. This CDR3 is built from 13 residues. CDR3 region: CASSLAGGPAAFF. CDR3 coding DNA: TGTGCCAGCAGCTTAGCAGGGGGCCCGGCCGCTTTCTTT.

V gene TRBV5-1 combines with J gene TRBJ1-1; D may be TRBD1 (5 bases). The germline V and J ends were trimmed by 3 bases and 2 bases, with 17 bases remaining between them. Germline V gives CDR1 SGHRS, CDR2 YFSETQ. The CDR3 runs 16 residues. The CDR3 coding sequence is TGCGCCAGCAGCTGGGGGAGGGGTGTGGGTAACACTGAAGCTTTCTTT. It codes for CASSWGRGVGNTEAFF.

The chain employs TRBV30 and TRBJ2-2, with TRBD2 as a possible D gene (5 bases). Germline values: CDR1 GTSNPN, CDR2 SVGIG (reference sequence). The CDR3 is 13 amino acids. The V gene lost 3 bases and the J gene lost 4 bases, with 9 bases spanning the gap. CDR3 in amino acids: CAWRREGTGELFF. The DNA of the CDR3 is TGTGCCTGGAGACGGGAAGGCACCGGGGAGCTGTTTTTT.

CDR3: CASSTTVNYGYTF. The CDR3 DNA is TGTGCCAGCAGTACGACAGTTAACTATGGCTACACCTTC. The chain recombines TRBV12-3 or TRBV12-4 with TRBJ1-2; D is perhaps TRBD1 (5 bases). V shed 5 bases and J shed 1 base, with 8 bases lying between them. The CDR3 covers 13 residues.

The chain links TRBV18 to TRBJ2-2; TRBD2 matches at 14 bases. V shed 1 base, J shed 0 bases, and the junction held 1 base outside the gene matches. From germline, CDR1 is KGHSH and CDR2 LQKENI. The CDR3 covers 18 residues. The CDR3 region is CASSPQGLAGANTGELFF. The CDR3 DNA follows: TGTGCCAGCTCACCACAGGGACTAGCGGGAGCGAACACCGGGGAGCTGTTTTTT.

The chain carries TRBV19 and TRBJ2-3, with TRBD2 matching over 13 bases. Germline CDR1 is LNHDA and CDR2 is SQIVND (reference sequence). This CDR3 contains 14 residues. The V gene end was trimmed by 9 bases and the J gene end by 6 bases; junction bases not matched to a gene: 6. CDR3 coding DNA: TGTGCCAGCAAACTAGCGGGAGGGCCTGATACGCAGTATTTT. Amino acids: CASKLAGGPDTQYF.

The chain is built from TRBV5-4 and TRBJ2-2; the match to TRBD1 covers 11 bases. Germline CDR1 and CDR2: SGHNT and YYREEE (reference sequence). V trimming: 3 bases; J trimming: 6 bases; junction bases outside the gene matches: 10. The CDR3 has 17 residues. Here the CDR3 reads CASSSPGQGVISGELFF. DNA for the CDR3: TGTGCCAGCAGCTCGCCGGGACAGGGGGTTATTTCCGGGGAGCTGTTTTTT.

The J gene is TRBJ2-1, the V gene TRBV7-6; TRBD1 agrees at 10 bases. With V trimmed by 1 base and J by 10 bases, 10 bases remained unmatched. The germline V gene encodes CDR1 SGHVS and CDR2 FNYEAQ. This CDR3 comprises 16 residues. CDR3 protein: CASSLETGTGAEEQFF. The CDR3 DNA reads TGTGCCAGCAGCTTAGAAACCGGGACAGGGGCTGAGGAGCAGTTCTTC. Filled out from reference TRBV7-6 and TRBJ2-1, the complete variable domain reads GAGVSQSPRYKVTKRGQDVALRCDPISGHVSLYWYRQALGQGPEFLTYFNYEAQQDKSGLPNDRFSAERPEGSISTLTIQRTEQRDSAMYRCASSLETGTGAEEQFFGPGTRLTVL.

The chain employs TRBV5-1 and TRBJ1-2; possible D gene TRBD1, 6 bases. This CDR3 comprises 15 residues. Trimming took off 4 bases at V and 5 bases at J, with 18 bases between the two ends. Germline assignment: CDR1 SGHRS and CDR2 YFSETQ. CDR3 region: CASSAPGQTGYGYTF. The CDR3 bases are TGCGCCAGCAGCGCACCGGGCCAGACAGGTTATGGCTACACCTTC.

The rearrangement links TRBV5-1 to TRBJ2-1; 7 positions agree with TRBD1. Germline V gives CDR1 SGHRS, CDR2 YFSETQ. The V gene end was trimmed by 5 bases and the J gene end by 4 bases; junction bases not matched to a gene: 9. The CDR3 contains 15 residues. This chain's CDR3 is CASSRLQGQYNEQFF. CDR3 bases: TGCGCCAGCAGTCGTCTTCAGGGACAGTACAATGAGCAGTTCTTC. Variable domain in full (rest from reference TRBV5-1 and TRBJ2-1): KAGVTQTPRYLIKTRGQQVTLSCSPISGHRSVSWYQQTPGQGLQFLFEYFSETQRNKGNFPGRFSGRQFSNSRSEMNVSTLELGDSALYLCASSRLQGQYNEQFFGPGTRLTVL.

The chain couples TRBV7-2 to TRBJ2-5, with 8 bases fitting TRBD2. Germline V CDR1 and CDR2: SGHTA, FQGNSA. After removal of 1 base from V and 4 bases from J, the junction contained 5 bases not matched to a gene. CDR3 size: 15 residues. Here the CDR3 DNA reads TGTGCCAGCAGCTTAGGGTCCCTAGCGGGAGAGACCCAGTACTTC. Its protein product is CASSLGSLAGETQYF.

The J gene is TRBJ1-3, the V gene TRBV9; D might be TRBD1 (5 bases). This CDR3 has 14 amino acids. Germline assignment: CDR1 SGDLS and CDR2 YYNGEE. V lost 4 bases, J lost 2 bases, and 10 bases lay in between. CDR3 region: CASSPPGAGNTIYF. The CDR3 region has the DNA TGTGCCAGCAGCCCGCCGGGGGCTGGAAACACCATATATTTT.

The CDR3 coding sequence is TGCAGTGCTAGTGGGTCTAGCGAACATACGCAGTATTTT. This encodes CSASGSSEHTQYF. V is TRBV20-1 and J is TRBJ2-3; D perhaps matches TRBD2 (6 bases). CDR1 DFQATT and CDR2 SNEGSKA come from the germline V gene (reference sequence). V lost 3 bases and J lost 7, with 14 bases in between. The CDR3 loop spans 13 amino acids.

The gene calls are TRBV25-1 and TRBJ1-2; TRBD1 matches 8 bases. Trimming cost V 5 bases and J 8 bases; bases outside gene matches: 4. Looked up from germline, CDR1 is MGHDK and CDR2 is SYGVNS. The CDR3 is 12 amino acids. Here the CDR3 reads CASSQTGVGYTF. CDR3 in DNA: TGTGCCAGCAGTCAGACAGGGGTAGGCTACACCTTC.

The chain has TRBV27 and TRBJ2-1, with a weak D call TRBD1 (6 bases). The CDR3 is made up of 14 amino acids. V was clipped by 8 bases and J by 2 bases, with 13 bases between them. The germline gives CDR1 MNHEY, CDR2 SMNVEV (reference sequence). The CDR3, as DNA: TGTGCCAGCTCCGGACAGACCACCTACAATGAGCAGTTCTTC. Its translation is CASSGQTTYNEQFF.

The rearrangement joins TRBV2 to TRBJ2-7, with 7 bases that match TRBD2. CDR3 length: 16 residues. V was pared by 8 bases and J by 4 bases, with 17 bases of the junction left unmatched. Germline V lookup: CDR1 SNHLY, CDR2 FYNNEI. The CDR3 DNA reads TGTGCCAGCCGGGGAACCCCCCCCACGGGGGGTTACGAGCAGTACTTC. Its translation: CASRGTPPTGGYEQYF. The full variable domain, with the rest looked up from reference TRBV2 and TRBJ2-7, is EPEVTQTPSHQVTQMGQEVILRCVPISNHLYFYWYRQILGQKVEFLVSFYNNEISEKSEIFDDQFSVERPDGSNFTLKIRSTKLEDSAMYFCASRGTPPTGGYEQYFGPGTRLTVT.

The CDR3 loop reads CSVVEGIGEKLFF. CDR3 DNA sequence: TGCAGCGTTGTGGAGGGTATAGGTGAAAAACTGTTTTTT. The chain couples TRBV29-1 to TRBJ1-4; D gene unclear. In germline, CDR1 is SQVTM, CDR2 ANQGSEA. The CDR3 is made up of 13 amino acids. V lost 4 bases and J 7 bases, leaving 13 bases between the germline ends.

The rearrangement joins TRBV27 to TRBJ2-7, with D perhaps matching TRBD1 (6 bases). This CDR3 is built from 14 residues. The germline gives CDR1 MNHEY, CDR2 SMNVEV (reference sequence). Trimming took off 2 bases at V and 3 bases at J, with 11 bases between the two ends. This CDR3 is CASSLGDRSYEQYF. CDR3 DNA: TGTGCCAGCAGTTTAGGCGACAGGAGCTACGAGCAGTACTTC.

The J gene is TRBJ2-3, the V gene TRBV5-1, with D perhaps matching TRBD2 (6 bases). V dropped 1 base and J dropped 5 bases, with 11 bases sitting between them. The CDR3 extends over 14 amino acids. Germline CDR1 SGHRS, CDR2 YFSETQ. CDR3 sequence reads: CASSLWTGEDTQYF. The CDR3 DNA reads as TGCGCCAGCAGCTTGTGGACGGGAGAAGATACGCAGTATTTT.